A selection of T cell receptor beta chains follows, all from one sample in a study of T cell clones after liver transplantation. Profiling relied on immunoSEQ multiplex PCR, and the TCRdb table lists in-frame clones only, not all of them. The top ten hold around 15% of the sample, which has around 3,000 clones, approximately 20% seen once. The antigens of these receptors remain unknown. Specimen: CD4+ T cells from PBMCs cultured with third-party cells. These receptors originate from a human patient who received a liver transplant. A subset of T cells may come from the graft donor. Each CDR3 is given with its conserved first and last residue. D genes are given only for firm matches. Size is omitted from some rows. Given values are once, few, many or a class for expanded clones.

clone_size j_call d_call v_call cdr3_nt cdr3_aa
. TRBJ2-7 . TRBV6-5 TGTGCCAGCGGGACCAGCTACGAGCAGTACTTC CASGTSYEQYF
. TRBJ2-1 TRBD2 TRBV11-2 TGTGCCAGCAGCCCGGGGCGGGAGGGCAATGAGCAGTTCTTC CASSPGREGNEQFF
. TRBJ2-7 TRBD2 TRBV4-1 TGCGCCAGCAGCTCGGGACTAGCGGGGAGCTACGAGCAGTACTTC CASSSGLAGSYEQYF
large TRBJ2-5 . TRBV5-5 TGTGCCAGCAGCTTTTGGGGGGAGACCCAGTACTTC CASSFWGETQYF
. TRBJ2-1 . TRBV6-6 TGTGCCAGCAGTCCATCTACTAGTACCTCCTACAATGAGCAGTTCTTC CASSPSTSTSYNEQFF
. TRBJ1-1 . TRBV7-9 TGTGCCAGCAGCCTTCCAGGGGCTCTCACTGAAGCTTTCTTT CASSLPGALTEAFF
. TRBJ2-2 . TRBV27 TGTGCCAGCAGTTTACTAGGGCGGATGAACACCGGGGAGCTGTTTTTT CASSLLGRMNTGELFF
. TRBJ1-2 . TRBV21-1 TGTGCCAGCAGTTGCCTTTTAGCTACAAGAAAGACCTATGGCTACACCTTC CASSCLLATRKTYGYTF
. TRBJ2-7 TRBD1 TRBV19 TGTGCCAGTAGATCCGGGACAGGGGGTACCGAGCAGTACTTC CASRSGTGGTEQYF
few TRBJ1-1 . TRBV19 TGTGCCAGTAGTGGAAGGAGGGTCGGTAAAACTGAAGCTTTCTTT CASSGRRVGKTEAFF
medium-sized TRBJ1-2 TRBD1 TRBV7-3 TGTGCCAGCAGCCGACAGGGGGGACGGGATGGCTACACCTTC CASSRQGGRDGYTF
few TRBJ1-1 . TRBV7-8 TGTGCCAGCAGCTTAGATATGATAGATGAAGCTTTCTTT CASSLDMIDEAFF
. TRBJ1-2 TRBD1 TRBV29-1 TGCAGCGTTGACATACGGGGGACAGGGCCTAACTATGGCTACACCTTC CSVDIRGTGPNYGYTF
medium-sized TRBJ2-2 . TRBV19 TGTGCCAGTAGTTCGCCAGGAGGGCCGAGGACCGGGGAGCTGTTTTTT CASSSPGGPRTGELFF
. TRBJ2-5 TRBD2 TRBV2 TGTGCCAGCAGTCCCGGCGGGGGGACAAGGGAGACCCAGTACTTC CASSPGGGTRETQYF
. TRBJ1-1 . TRBV29-1 TGCAGCGTTGATGACAGCTTGAACACTGAAGCTTTCTTT CSVDDSLNTEAFF
. TRBJ1-6 . TRBV28 TGTGCCACCTCTTTGTACAATTCACCCCTCCACTTT CATSLYNSPLHF
few TRBJ2-7 . TRBV6-9 TGTGCCAGCAGTACCCGGGCCTCTAGCTCCTACGAGCAGTACTTC CASSTRASSSYEQYF
. TRBJ1-1 . TRBV6-5 TGTGCCAGCAGATCCGTTTGGACGGGGGGTGAAGCTTTCTTT CASRSVWTGGEAFF
. TRBJ1-1 . TRBV27 TGTGCCAGCAGACTACAGGGCGCGCCGAGGACTGAAGCTTTCTTT CASRLQGAPRTEAFF
. TRBJ1-4 . TRBV18 TGTGCCAGCTCACCCTACGGGGCTGCAACTAATGAAAAACTGTTTTTT CASSPYGAATNEKLFF
few TRBJ2-5 TRBD2 TRBV19 TGTGCCCGTGGGGGGGGGATTGGAGAGACCCAGTACTTC CARGGGIGETQYF
. TRBJ1-2 . TRBV29-1 TGCAGCGACCTGACAGCAGGCTACACCTTC CSDLTAGYTF
. TRBJ1-1 . TRBV30 TGTGCCTGGACACGGGGGGGCTCTGAAGCTTTCTTT CAWTRGGSEAFF
few TRBJ1-3 . TRBV27 TGTGCCAGCAGTTTGGGGGCTCTAGGAGGAAACACCATATATTTT CASSLGALGGNTIYF
. TRBJ2-3 TRBD2 TRBV6-4 TGTGCCAGCAGTCCTCTAGCGGGGGGGCTGGATACGCAGTATTTT CASSPLAGGLDTQYF
. TRBJ2-6 . TRBV27 TGTGCCAGCAGTTTACGCTCAGGGTCTGGGGCCAACGTCCTGACTTTC CASSLRSGSGANVLTF
. TRBJ2-4 . TRBV2 TGTGCCAGCAATCCCGACAGGATAGCCAAAAACATTCAGTACTTC CASNPDRIAKNIQYF
few TRBJ1-2 TRBD1 TRBV5-4 TGTGCCAGCAGCTGGACAGGGGGCGGGGGATATGGCTACACCTTC CASSWTGGGGYGYTF
few TRBJ1-1 . TRBV27 TGTGCCAGCAGAATGGGGCTCTGGGGGTACGAAGCTTTCTTT CASRMGLWGYEAFF
few TRBJ1-2 . TRBV5-1 TGCGCCAGCTCTCTAGAAGTGGGCTATGGCTACACCTTC CASSLEVGYGYTF
. TRBJ2-6 . TRBV28 TGTGCCAGCAGTTCACATGGGGCTGGGGCCAACGTCCTGACTTTC CASSSHGAGANVLTF
. TRBJ1-2 . TRBV19 TGTGCCAGTACCCAAATGGCAGCGGGGGGGGGCTACACCTTC CASTQMAAGGGYTF
few TRBJ2-3 . TRBV10-2 TGCGCCAGCAGTGAGTCATTTTTATCGGCTAGCACAGATACGCAGTATTTT CASSESFLSASTDTQYF
. TRBJ1-6 . TRBV29-1 TGCAGCGGTGAGGTGGACAGCGGCGCACCCCTCCACTTT CSGEVDSGAPLHF
. TRBJ2-7 TRBD2 TRBV6-5 TGTGCCAGTGCCCTAGCGGGGGGTTACTCCTACGAGCAGTACTTC CASALAGGYSYEQYF
. TRBJ2-1 TRBD1 TRBV7-3 TGTGCCAGCAGCTTAGCCGTTACAGGGGGCCATGAGCAGTTCTTC CASSLAVTGGHEQFF
few TRBJ1-5 . TRBV19 TGTGCCAGTAGGGGCCGGGATCAGCCCCAGCATTTT CASRGRDQPQHF